This T cell receptor beta chain is drawn from a study of T cell repertoires in cytomegalovirus infection. Study context: In public TCR beta signatures, there were indications of both CMV infection and matching HLA type. Study-level results: Cumulative frequency of public TCR beta families picked out carriers of CMV plus the relevant HLA.

In TCRdb, the reads were re-called with MiXCR into one record per CDR3 protein. The sample lists 450,000 to 650,000 distinct CDR3 sequences, around 27% occurring once. Worth noting for this clonotype: Antigen specificity is unknown.

The receptor was isolated from a human donor in good health (CMV status not recorded). Some clones in this sample may be carry-over from other donors' samples. Sequenced material: PBMCs.

The CDR3 region has the DNA TGCAGCGTTGAAGGTCTGCGGAGGGCGCAGTATTTT. As protein: CSVEGLRRAQYF. V and J are TRBV29-1 and TRBJ2-3; tentatively, D is TRBD2 (6 bases). V lost 1 base and J lost 10, with 12 bases in between. The V gene's germline CDR1 is SQVTM and CDR2 ANQGSEA. This CDR3 has 12 amino acids.